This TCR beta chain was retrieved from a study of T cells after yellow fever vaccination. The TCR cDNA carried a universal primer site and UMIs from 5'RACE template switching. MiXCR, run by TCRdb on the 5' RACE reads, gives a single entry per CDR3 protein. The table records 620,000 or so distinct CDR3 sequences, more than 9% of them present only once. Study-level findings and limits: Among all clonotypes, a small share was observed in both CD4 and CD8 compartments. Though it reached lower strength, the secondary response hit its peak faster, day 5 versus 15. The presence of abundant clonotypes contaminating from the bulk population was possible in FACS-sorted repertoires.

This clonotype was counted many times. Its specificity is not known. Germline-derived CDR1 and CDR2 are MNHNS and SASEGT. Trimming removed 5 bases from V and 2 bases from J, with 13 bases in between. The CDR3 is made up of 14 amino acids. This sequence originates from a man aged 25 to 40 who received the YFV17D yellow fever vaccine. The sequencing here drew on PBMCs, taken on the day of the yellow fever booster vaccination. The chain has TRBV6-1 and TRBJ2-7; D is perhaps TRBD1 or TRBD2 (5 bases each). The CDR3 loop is CASSKWDGTYEQYF. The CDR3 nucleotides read TGTGCCAGCAGTAAATGGGACGGGACCTACGAGCAGTACTTC.